This T cell receptor beta chain stems from a study of T cells after yellow fever vaccination (dated by TCRdb to the late 2010s). Background for the entire study: Libraries from fractions with low cell numbers were prepared with the SMART-Seq v4 Ultra Low Input RNA kit. Bulk TCR alpha and beta repertoires were sequenced longitudinally to track T-cell clones before and after primary and booster YFV17D yellow fever vaccination. Two healthy male donors, one aged 18 to 30 and one aged 30 to 40 years, were included in the cohort. Blood was drawn at multiple timepoints before and after primary and secondary immunization, with bulk PBMC replicates and cell subsets isolated. The paper as a whole reports these results and caveats: Most clones expanded after primary vaccination (approximately 97% of CD4 and over 80% of CD8) were re-detected after the booster, suggesting that broad memory maintenance occurred. The study included only a couple of donors, which limits how far the findings can be generalized. A small share of clonotypes was detected in both CD4 and CD8 compartments, with the overlap likely arising from convergent recombination. Compared with the primary T-cell response, the secondary T-cell response was faster but weaker, reaching its peak on day 5 rather than on day 15. Because abundant contaminating clonotypes from the bulk population could be contained in FACS-sorted repertoires, computational filtering was required.

This sample was sequenced with an Illumina NovaSeq 6000. Synthesis of TCR cDNA relied on 5'RACE template switching, a step that introduced a universal primer site along with unique molecular identifiers. Priming for cDNA synthesis came from both the TCR alpha and TCR beta constant segments. Library amplification used two PCR steps, and the second PCR step added sample barcodes and sequencing adapters. Sequencing of libraries was done on Illumina HiSeq 2500 (2x100 bp) or NovaSeq (2x150 bp). The original pipeline was this. Demultiplexing of reads and collapsing into UMI consensus sequences were performed with MIGEC, and V(D)J alignment was carried out with MiXCR. Clonotypes responding to the vaccine were identified with edgeR on replicate PBMC samples, with the criteria of FDR below 0.01 and a log2 fold change above 5 up to day 15. CD4 or CD8 identity was assigned to each bulk clonotype according to whether the clonotype was present at higher abundance in the sequenced CD4 repertoire or the sequenced CD8 repertoire. In-frame beta chains were kept once TCRdb had trimmed the public reads at Q25 with fastp and called clones with MiXCR. Rows with a matching CDR3 protein are joined into one entry that keeps the most common DNA and genes. It is TCRdb's table, rather than the study itself, that gives the V and J calls and clone size. In this sample the table shows some 320,000 distinct CDR3 sequences, around 10% of which occur a single time. The ten largest make up about 3% of the sample.

The treatment or condition label for this specimen denotes: live attenuated yellow fever vaccine strain. PBMCs were isolated from peripheral blood using a standard Ficoll-Paque protocol. Dynabeads CD4 and CD8 positive selection kits were used to isolate the CD4 and CD8 T-cell fractions. TriZol was used to extract RNA from bulk PBMCs, CD4 and CD8 fractions, and dextramer-positive and dextramer-negative fractions. As to this clonotype: Its antigen specificity is not known. Base quality data are lacking; no much larger clone is found one base away.

For CDR1 and CDR2, the germline V gene (reference sequence) lists LNHDA and SQIVND. Spanning cysteine to phenylalanine, the CDR3 consists of 14 amino acids. This entry keeps only the CDR3 DNA: 42 bases, framed from base 1. V and J are trimmed by 7 bases and 5 bases, and the gene matches miss 9 bases of the junction. The chain is made from TRBV19 and TRBJ2-5, with 8 middle bases fitting TRBD1. This clonotype was sampled from a man in his late teens or twenties who received the YFV17D yellow fever vaccine. Sequences were derived from CD4+ T cells sorted from PBMCs, sampled 45 days after the yellow fever booster vaccination. The CDR3 region reads CASTGTGMDETQYF. The sequence in DNA is TGTGCCAGTACCGGGACAGGCATGGACGAGACCCAGTACTTC.